This T cell receptor (beta chain) was observed in a study of T cells in narcolepsy. To note about this clone: Its cognate antigen is unknown.

The CDR3 loop spans 15 amino acids. Trimming took 2 bases from V and 2 from J, leaving 10 bases between them. The germline V gene encodes CDR1 MNHEY and CDR2 SVGAGI. Produced via immunoSEQ multiplex PCR; TCRdb's table is partial and in-frame only. The sample lists tens of thousands of clones, about 80% occurring once. Overall study results and limits: No autoreactive T cell clone sequences appeared in some memory CD4+ repertoires. Same-patient CSF and blood CD4+ T cell clonotypes included HCRT-specific and TRIB2-specific autoreactive ones. Healthy controls reportedly lacked the autoreactive clonotypes serially found in patients' blood.

Source material: CD45RA- memory CD4+ T cells from PBMCs. The clonotype originates from a human donor with narcolepsy. The chain joins TRBV6-5 to TRBJ1-3; D is perhaps TRBD1 (5 bases). DNA of the CDR3: TGTGCCAGCAGTTACAATGGACAAGCTGGAAACACCATATATTTT. Translation: CASSYNGQAGNTIYF.